Reported below is one T cell receptor beta chain. This record belongs to a study of control samples from healthy donors and cancer patients. V was trimmed by 10 bases and J by 5 bases, leaving 19 bases between them. Germline V gene sequence: CDR1 SNHLY, CDR2 FYNNEI. There are 14 residues in the CDR3. Method: immunoSEQ multiplex PCR; TCRdb's copy keeps in-frame clones and lacks some. Altogether about 170,000 clones are present, 93% being singletons, with the ten largest covering approximately 4%. Sequenced sample: blood. V gene TRBV2 combines with J gene TRBJ2-3; D is uncertain. The receptor comes from a woman aged 55-69 years in good health. The CDR3 reads CANKPVSGQDTQYF. For the CDR3, the DNA is TGTGCCAACAAACCCGTGAGTGGGCAAGATACGCAGTATTTT.